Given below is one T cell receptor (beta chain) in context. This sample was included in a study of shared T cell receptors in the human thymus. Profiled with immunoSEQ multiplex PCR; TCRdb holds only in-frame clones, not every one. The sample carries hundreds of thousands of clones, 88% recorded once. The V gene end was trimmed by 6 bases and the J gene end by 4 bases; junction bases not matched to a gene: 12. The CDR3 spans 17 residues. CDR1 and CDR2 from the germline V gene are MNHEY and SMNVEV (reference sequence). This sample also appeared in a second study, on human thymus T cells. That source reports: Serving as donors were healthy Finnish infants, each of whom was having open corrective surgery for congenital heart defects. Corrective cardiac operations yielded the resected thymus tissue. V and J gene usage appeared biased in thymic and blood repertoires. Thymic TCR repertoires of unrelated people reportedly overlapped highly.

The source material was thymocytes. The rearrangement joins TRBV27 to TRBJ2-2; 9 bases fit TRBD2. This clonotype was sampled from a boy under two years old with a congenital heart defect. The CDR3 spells CASSAMRREGGTGELFF. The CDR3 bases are TGTGCCAGCAGCGCAATGAGGCGGGAGGGTGGCACCGGGGAGCTGTTTTTT.